A few counts support the clone carrying this TCR beta chain. Its antigen is currently unknown. Time point in this sample: pre-sensitization, week 0. This sample's treatment: therapeutic diphenylcyclopropenone sensitization with weekly scalp DPC. These data belong to a study of human T cells and chemical hapten exposure. Study-wide results and caveats: Expanded TCRs made up significantly more big CDR3 similarity clusters than controls did.

Each CDR3 protein is one row after TCRdb ran MiXCR on the RACE reads. In the table there are fewer than 200,000 distinct CDR3 sequences, around 30% of which are singletons. The V end was cut by 0 bases, the J end by 4 bases, with 4 bases between. Germline V gene sequence: CDR1 SGHDT, CDR2 YYEEEE. CDR3 length: 12 residues. The receptor's source is a woman aged 25 to 39 with alopecia areata. Some clones in this sample may be carry-over from other donors' samples. The V call is TRBV5-6, the J call TRBJ1-2; unclear D gene. This specimen was whole blood, taken in connection with sensitization to the hapten diphenylcyclopropenone (DPC). The CDR3 protein is CASSLEPYGYTF. For the CDR3, the DNA is TGTGCCAGCAGCTTGGAGCCCTATGGCTACACCTTC.